The 17 T cell receptor beta chains below were found in one sample sequenced in a study of cytomegalovirus exposure and HLA in healthy donors. The PCR was carried out with 60 Vbeta primers and 13 Jbeta primers. Clones were read by immunoSEQ multiplex PCR, and TCRdb kept only the in-frame ones, dropping some. Among 150,000 to 200,000 clones listed, 84% were seen once. Material: PBMCs. These receptors were taken from a boy younger than 18 in good health and CMV-seronegative.

The rearrangement uses TRBV9 and TRBJ2-3, with 9 bases fitting TRBD2. This CDR3 comprises 14 residues. V gave up 1 base and J gave up 6 bases; unmatched junction bases: 3. Germline V gene sequence: CDR1 SGDLS, CDR2 YYNGEE. This CDR3 is CASSVWTSDDTQYF. The CDR3 coding sequence is TGTGCCAGCAGCGTATGGACTAGCGACGATACGCAGTATTTT.

The V and J genes are TRBV2 and TRBJ2-3; tentative D call: TRBD1 (5 bases). The V end lost 0 bases, the J end lost 4 bases, and 14 bases lay between the germline ends. The germline CDR1 and CDR2 sequences are SNHLY and FYNNEI. CDR3 length: 16 amino acids. CDR3 sequence (DNA): TGTGCCAGCAGTGAAGCGGGCAGGGTAGTTCCAGATACGCAGTATTTT. This encodes CASSEAGRVVPDTQYF.

The CDR3 protein is CASSQVPLRSSYNSPLHF. The CDR3 DNA is TGCGCCAGCAGCCAGGTGCCTTTACGCAGCTCCTATAATTCACCCCTCCACTTT. The chain recombines TRBV4-3 with TRBJ1-6; D unresolved. Trimming cost V 3 bases and J 0 bases, with 15 bases left between them. The CDR3 consists of 18 residues. Germline assignment: CDR1 LGHNA and CDR2 YSLEER.

This chain connects TRBV5-1 to TRBJ1-1; D remains unclear. V lost 3 bases, J lost 0 bases, and 9 bases lay in between. The CDR3 is made up of 14 amino acids. The germline gives CDR1 SGHRS, CDR2 YFSETQ. The CDR3 sequence is CASSSGMMNTEAFF. CDR3 nucleotides: TGCGCCAGCAGCTCCGGGATGATGAACACTGAAGCTTTCTTT.

The V and J genes are TRBV5-4 and TRBJ2-5, with D tentatively TRBD1 (5 bases). TRBJ2-7 explains the end of the DNA better; the J call may be wrong. The germline V gene has CDR1 SGHNT and CDR2 YYREEE (reference sequence). The CDR3 has 15 residues. The CDR3 DNA reads as TGTGCCAGCAGCTTGGTGGGCCAGGGTGCCTACGAGCAGTACTTC. This codes for CASSLVGQGAYEQYF.

This chain connects TRBV11-2 to TRBJ1-1; no clear D gene. The CDR3 spans 16 residues. V dropped 3 bases and J dropped 0 bases, with 14 bases sitting between them. Germline lookup yields CDR1 SGHAT and CDR2 FQNNGV. CDR3 bases: TGTGCCAGCAGCTTCCGCGGGGAGCCCATGAACACTGAAGCTTTCTTT. It yields the protein CASSFRGEPMNTEAFF.

The count of this clone is one. The CDR3 DNA reads as TGTGCCAGCAGCCAAGGCCGCGGGACTAGCGGACCGAGCTCCTACAATGAGCAGTTCTTC. Encoded protein: CASSQGRGTSGPSSYNEQFF. The chain is built from TRBV4-2 and TRBJ2-1, with 11 bases aligning to TRBD2. Germline V gene sequence: CDR1 LGHNA, CDR2 YNFKEQ. The CDR3 spans 20 residues. The junction had 11 bases not matched to a gene; V was cut back by 1 base and J by 0 bases.

This chain connects TRBV4-1 to TRBJ1-4; TRBD1 aligns across 7 bases. The germline V gene has CDR1 MGHRA and CDR2 YSYEKL. V shed 3 bases, J shed 11 bases, and the junction held 9 bases outside the gene matches. This CDR3 spans 14 amino acids. CDR3 protein: CASSHVDRLDKLFF. The CDR3 bases are TGCGCCAGCAGCCATGTGGACAGGTTGGATAAACTGTTTTTT.

The genes are TRBV5-4 and TRBJ1-1, with D hard to call. The CDR3 length is 15 residues. Deletions cut 0 bases from V and 1 base from J, with 10 bases between. In germline, CDR1 is SGHNT, CDR2 YYREEE (reference sequence). The DNA for the CDR3 is TGTGCCAGCAGCTTGGGCGGCGCGGGGAACACTGAAGCTTTCTTT. Translated: CASSLGGAGNTEAFF. Full variable domain (missing parts from reference TRBV5-4 and TRBJ1-1): ETGVTQSPTHLIKTRGQQVTLRCSSQSGHNTVSWYQQALGQGPQFIFQYYREEENGRGNFPPRFSGLQFPNYSSELNVNALELDDSALYLCASSLGGAGNTEAFFGQGTRLTVV.

The chain employs TRBV7-6 and TRBJ1-3, with TRBD1 as a possible D gene (6 bases). Per germline, CDR1 SGHVS and CDR2 FNYEAQ. Trimming left V 0 bases short and J 0 bases short, with 6 bases between. The CDR3 has 15 residues. The DNA for the CDR3 is TGTGCCAGCAGCTTAGCAGGGGGCTCTGGAAACACCATATATTTT. Its translation is CASSLAGGSGNTIYF. Full variable domain (missing parts from reference TRBV7-6 and TRBJ1-3): GAGVSQSPRYKVTKRGQDVALRCDPISGHVSLYWYRQALGQGPEFLTYFNYEAQQDKSGLPNDRFSAERPEGSISTLTIQRTEQRDSAMYRCASSLAGGSGNTIYFGEGSWLTVV.

This clone has more than one count but fewer than ten. The chain combines TRBV7-2 with TRBJ1-4; weak D call: TRBD1 (6 bases). This CDR3 contains 13 residues. Trimming removed 1 base at V and 17 bases at J, with 17 bases between. Per germline, CDR1 SGHTA and CDR2 FQGNSA. In nucleotides, the CDR3 is TGTGCCAGCAGCTTAGATTCCCTGGGACAAAGCTTTTTT. It codes for CASSLDSLGQSFF.

The V call is TRBV2, the J call TRBJ1-4, with D maybe TRBD1 (5 bases). Germline V CDR1 and CDR2: SNHLY, FYNNEI. V lost 2 bases, J lost 4 bases, and 11 bases lay in between. This CDR3 has 15 residues. The DNA of the CDR3 is TGTGCCAGCAGTGAACAGGGTCCGTTTAATGAAAAACTGTTTTTT. Its protein product is CASSEQGPFNEKLFF.

This sequence joins TRBV13 and TRBJ2-5; 8 bases are shared with TRBD1. The DNA end is a closer match to TRBJ2-7, so the J assignment may be wrong. There are 14 residues in the CDR3. Germline V gives CDR1 PRHDT, CDR2 FYEKMQ (reference sequence). CDR3 residues: CASSLGDRANEQYF. CDR3 bases: TGTGCCAGCAGCTTAGGGGACAGGGCTAACGAGCAGTACTTC.

The chain links TRBV28 to TRBJ2-1, with TRBD1 matching over 9 bases. The CDR3 consists of 15 residues. J lost 7 bases, V lost 2 bases, and 6 bases had no gene match. Germline assignment: CDR1 MDHEN and CDR2 SYDVKM. CDR3 in amino acids: CASSLTRQGGNEQFF. Here the CDR3 DNA reads TGTGCCAGCAGTTTAACGCGACAGGGGGGAAATGAGCAGTTCTTC.

V usage is TRBV19 and J usage is TRBJ1-3; possibly TRBD1 for D (6 bases). This CDR3 spans 13 amino acids. V was cut by 10 bases and J by 0 bases, with 10 bases left in between. Germline V gene sequence: CDR1 LNHDA, CDR2 SQIVND (reference sequence). Here the CDR3 reads CATRTVSGNTIYF. The CDR3 region has the DNA TGTGCCACCCGGACAGTCTCTGGAAACACCATATATTTT.

The rearrangement uses TRBV5-5 and TRBJ1-4, with D possibly matching TRBD1 (6 bases). CDR3 size: 15 residues. The V gene lost 4 bases and the J gene lost 8 bases, with 18 bases spanning the gap. Germline V gene sequence: CDR1 SGHKS, CDR2 YYEKEE (reference sequence). The CDR3 loop is CASSLITGLQEKLFF. The CDR3 region has the DNA TGTGCCAGCAGCCTTATAACAGGGTTACAGGAAAAACTGTTTTTT.

The chain combines TRBV30 with TRBJ2-1; 10 bases are shared with TRBD1. The CDR3 is 17 residues long. CDR1 and CDR2 (germline): GTSNPN, SVGIG (reference sequence). V was pared by 0 bases and J by 10 bases, with 15 bases of the junction left unmatched. CDR3 coding DNA: TGTGCCTGGAGTGTACGCTCGCCCGACAGGGGGCGATGGGAGCAGTTCTTC. This gives the protein CAWSVRSPDRGRWEQFF.